Listed below are T cell receptor beta chains from one sample, sequenced in a study of control samples from healthy donors and cancer patients. Produced via immunoSEQ multiplex PCR; TCRdb's table is partial and in-frame only. The table lists about 180,000 clones, about 92% of them singletons. The sequenced material came from blood. Receptor source: a man aged 25-45 years in good health. Both conserved end residues are part of each CDR3. A D gene is named only where the DNA matches it firmly. Clone size, where shown, is once, few, many, or a class for clones that have expanded.

length: 12
D: NA
V: TRBV7-2
J: TRBJ1-1
size: NA
DNA: TGTGCCAGCTCGGCCGTTAGCACTGAAGCTTTCTTT
CDR3: CASSAVSTEAFF

length: 19
D: NA
V: TRBV5-1
J: TRBJ1-5
size: NA
DNA: TGCGCCAGTACTAAGGCTGCCCGTCGCCCCGCCCCCCCCAATCAGCCCCAGCATTTT
CDR3: CASTKAARRPAPPNQPQHF

length: 13
D: NA
V: TRBV6-5
J: TRBJ1-4
size: NA
DNA: TGTGCCAGCAGGACCTCGCCACAGTTACTCGGTTTTTTT
CDR3: CASRTSPQLLGFF

length: 19
D: TRBD1
V: TRBV9
J: TRBJ2-3
size: NA
DNA: TGTGCCAGCAGCGTGGGGCCGGGACAGGGGACGGCGGGGACAGATACGCAGTATTTT
CDR3: CASSVGPGQGTAGTDTQYF

length: 14
D: NA
V: TRBV3-1/TRBV3-2
J: TRBJ2-3
size: NA
DNA: TGTGCCAGCAGCCAAGCGGGGTCTCAAGATACGCAGTATTTT
CDR3: CASSQAGSQDTQYF

length: 13
D: NA
V: TRBV19
J: TRBJ1-1
size: NA
DNA: TGTGCCAGTAGTATCCGGGGCGGAACTGAAGCTTTCTTT
CDR3: CASSIRGGTEAFF

length: 14
D: TRBD1
V: TRBV5-1
J: TRBJ1-1
size: once
DNA: TGCGCCAGCAGCGGGACAGGGTATGCCACTGAAGCTTTCTTT
CDR3: CASSGTGYATEAFF

length: 17
D: TRBD2
V: TRBV6-1
J: TRBJ2-1
size: NA
DNA: TGTGCCAGCAGTGAAGTCGAGGGGAGGGCCAAGGGTATTGAGCAGTTCTTC
CDR3: CASSEVEGRAKGIEQFF

length: 11
D: NA
V: TRBV28
J: TRBJ2-2
size: once
DNA: TGTGCCAGCACATACACCGGGGAGCTGTTTTTT
CDR3: CASTYTGELFF

length: 16
D: NA
V: TRBV15
J: TRBJ2-7
size: few
DNA: TGTGCCACCAGCCCCCGACTGGTGAACAGAGCCTACGAGCAGTACTTC
CDR3: CATSPRLVNRAYEQYF